The T cell receptor (beta chain) described here comes from a study of CD8 T cells in Susac syndrome. In the study overall: Clinical remission applied to eight sequenced Susac syndrome patients, and six had active disease.

V was cut by 0 bases and J by 8 bases, with 13 bases left in between. Germline CDR1 reads SQVTM; CDR2 reads ANQGSEA. This CDR3 comprises 13 residues. The RNA input was about 0.5 to 1 ug, and it was reverse transcribed with random hexamers. TCRdb re-called the immunoSEQ multiplex PCR reads through MiXCR, storing one row per CDR3 protein. The table records some 190,000 distinct CDR3 sequences, over 90% of them present only once. High-throughput TCR beta sequencing covered peripheral CD8+ and CD4+ T cells. Sequencing used CD4+ T cells from PBMCs. This sequence originates from a human donor with Susac syndrome. The chain combines TRBV29-1 with TRBJ1-2; no clear D. The CDR3 protein is CSVEDMTTVGYTF. The CDR3 region has the DNA TGCAGCGTTGAAGATATGACCACTGTGGGCTACACCTTC.